This section outlines one T cell receptor beta chain sequence together with its context. The ends lost 4 bases at V and 5 bases at J; junction bases unmatched: 8. There are 16 residues in the CDR3. Germline V gene lookup returns CDR1 MDHEN and CDR2 SYDVKM. Some clones are missing from TCRdb's copy, which holds only in-frame ones; the method was immunoSEQ multiplex PCR. The data contain 150,000 or so clones, over 70% of them seen just once; the ten biggest clones take up under 7.5%. These data are taken from a study of blood T cell repertoires in COVID-19. Study-wide background: From T cells, B-cell-depleted T cells, or PBMCs came the material, which was cDNA or gDNA.

The TCR sequence derives from an elderly man with acute or convalescent COVID-19. This chain joins TRBV28 and TRBJ2-5, with TRBD2 matching over 12 bases. The sequenced material came from peripheral blood. The CDR3 sequence: CASSSPLAGGLETQYF. CDR3 in DNA: TGTGCCAGCAGTTCCCCGCTAGCGGGGGGGCTGGAGACCCAGTACTTC.